What follows are 32 T cell receptor beta chains derived from one specimen sequenced in a study of OX40 agonist ivuxolimab in advanced cancers. Only in-frame clones appear in the TCRdb table, and some are missing; sequencing was by immunoSEQ multiplex PCR. The sample records tens of thousands of clones, 84% being singletons. The sample in question was CD4+ or CD8+ T cells sorted from blood, obtained in a trial of the OX40 agonist ivuxolimab. The receptors here all came from an adult with an advanced solid tumor such as melanoma, head and neck, liver or kidney cancer.

A single count supports this clone. The gene calls are TRBV6-1 and TRBJ2-6; weak D call: TRBD1 (6 bases). This CDR3 has 15 amino acids. Germline V lookup: CDR1 MNHNS, CDR2 SASEGT. V lost 4 bases to trimming and J lost 1 base, with 8 bases between them. CDR3 in amino acids: CASSGGQSGANVLTF. CDR3 nucleotides: TGTGCCAGCAGTGGCGGACAGTCTGGGGCCAACGTCCTGACTTTC.

The chain is built from TRBV7-8 and TRBJ1-1; D not resolved. V gave up 0 bases and J gave up 3 bases, with 8 bases separating them. Germline V gene sequence: CDR1 SGHVS, CDR2 FQNEAQ. The CDR3 consists of 14 residues. CDR3 nucleotides: TGTGCCAGCAGCTTAGCGGGTGCGTACACTGAAGCTTTCTTT. Translating gives CASSLAGAYTEAFF.

This clone counts as medium-sized (0.01 to 0.1%). The chain is built from TRBV27 and TRBJ2-7; no clear D. CDR3 length equals 11 residues. Trimming pared 4 bases from V and 0 bases from J, leaving 1 base between. Germline CDR1 reads MNHEY; CDR2 reads SMNVEV (reference sequence). As DNA, the CDR3 is TGTGCCAGCAGTTCCTCCTACGAGCAGTACTTC. This gives the protein CASSSSYEQYF.

The V and J genes are TRBV7-8 and TRBJ2-7; the match to TRBD2 covers 7 bases. There are 13 residues in the CDR3. V was pared by 10 bases and J by 7 bases, with 13 bases of the junction left unmatched. Germline CDR1 SGHVS, CDR2 FQNEAQ. As DNA, the CDR3 is TGTGCCATCCAATGGGCCGGAGCGGGAGAGCAGTACTTC. It yields the protein CAIQWAGAGEQYF.

The chain is built from TRBV28 and TRBJ2-3; the D is unclear. Trimming removed 5 bases at V and 4 bases at J, with 10 bases between. Germline CDR1 MDHEN, CDR2 SYDVKM. There are 13 residues in the CDR3. CDR3 sequence (DNA): TGTGCCAGCAGTCAAGCTCTAGCAGATACGCAGTATTTT. It translates to CASSQALADTQYF.

The chain employs TRBV2 and TRBJ2-3; D is uncertain. This CDR3 spans 14 amino acids. Germline V CDR1 and CDR2: SNHLY, FYNNEI. The V and J ends lost 2 bases and 4 bases respectively, with 10 bases between them. The CDR3: CASSEFHRADTQYF. In nucleotides, the CDR3 is TGTGCCAGCAGTGAATTCCATAGGGCAGATACGCAGTATTTT.

The V gene is TRBV10-1, the J gene TRBJ1-1, with 11 nucleotides matching TRBD1. J gave up 5 bases and V 6 bases, and 5 bases lay outside the gene matches. The CDR3 loop spans 14 amino acids. CDR1 is WNHNN and CDR2 is SYGVQD in the germline V gene (reference sequence). DNA of the CDR3: TGCGCCAGCAGGACTGGGACAGGGGGGACTGAAGCTTTCTTT. This translates into CASRTGTGGTEAFF.

The gene calls are TRBV7-9 and TRBJ2-1; D call uncertain. V was clipped by 3 bases and J by 3 bases, with 3 bases between them. Germline CDR1 and CDR2: SEHNR and FQNEAQ (reference sequence). This CDR3 is built from 12 residues. The CDR3 nucleotides are TGTGCCAGCAGCTTTAACTACAATGAGCAGTTCTTC. It encodes CASSFNYNEQFF.

The J gene is TRBJ1-1, the V gene TRBV19; D not certain. The CDR3 runs 13 residues. V was shortened by 8 bases and J by 0 bases, with 10 bases between the two germline ends. Per the germline V gene, CDR1 is LNHDA and CDR2 is SQIVND (reference sequence). This CDR3 is CASLGSMNTEAFF. The CDR3 nucleotides read TGTGCCAGTTTAGGTTCCATGAACACTGAAGCTTTCTTT.

V and J are TRBV5-4 and TRBJ2-7; 8 nucleotides match TRBD1. V was clipped by 4 bases and J by 5 bases; unmatched bases: 11. CDR1 is SGHNT, CDR2 YYREEE, per germline (reference sequence). The CDR3 sequence is 15 residues long. CDR3 DNA sequence: TGTGCCAGCAGCCTGTGGGAGCAGGGGGCCCACGAGCAGTACTTC. Residues: CASSLWEQGAHEQYF.

J is TRBJ2-2 and V is TRBV9, with TRBD1 matching 9 bases. Losses at the gene ends were 1 base for V and 5 bases for J; bases not matched to a gene: 3. This CDR3 contains 15 residues. The germline V gene has CDR1 SGDLS and CDR2 YYNGEE. The CDR3 DNA reads TGTGCCAGCAGCGTATTACAGGGGGCTACCGGGGAGCTGTTTTTT. Translating it yields CASSVLQGATGELFF.

V gene TRBV13 combines with J gene TRBJ2-1; TRBD2 is a possible D gene (5 bases). The CDR3 contains 16 residues. In germline, CDR1 is PRHDT, CDR2 FYEKMQ (reference sequence). Between the trimmed V and J ends, which lost 0 bases and 7 bases, there was a span of 16 bases. This chain's CDR3 is CASSLGLAPMVNEQFF. CDR3 coding DNA: TGTGCCAGCAGCTTAGGTCTAGCCCCTATGGTAAATGAGCAGTTCTTC.

The CDR3 DNA sequence: TGTGCCAGCAGTTCTAGCGGGGATAATGAGCAGTTCTTC. Protein: CASSSSGDNEQFF. V usage is TRBV27 and J usage is TRBJ2-1, with 9 bases identical to TRBD2. V lost 4 bases, J lost 7 bases, and 2 bases stayed unmatched. CDR1 and CDR2 from the germline V gene are MNHEY and SMNVEV (reference sequence). CDR3 length equals 13 residues.

This clone turned up a few times. The rearrangement links TRBV14 to TRBJ1-1; TRBD1 matches at 9 bases. The CDR3 is 14 residues long. With 6 bases clipped from V and 0 bases from J, the junction kept 2 bases outside the gene matches. In germline, CDR1 is SGHDN, CDR2 FVKESK. The CDR3 nucleotides read TGTGCCAGCAGTTACAGGGGGCTGAACACTGAAGCTTTCTTT. It translates to CASSYRGLNTEAFF.

CDR3 region: CAREWDRGSSYEQYF. The CDR3 nucleotides read TGTGCCAGGGAGTGGGACAGGGGGAGCTCCTACGAGCAGTACTTC. J is TRBJ2-7 and V is TRBV2, with 11 positions matching TRBD1. CDR1 and CDR2 (germline): SNHLY, FYNNEI. The V and J ends lost 9 bases and 0 bases, in that order; junction bases with no gene match: 7. CDR3 size: 15 residues.

V is TRBV7-8 and J is TRBJ2-7; no clear D gene. Trimming pared 0 bases from V and 1 base from J, leaving 10 bases between. Germline lookup yields CDR1 SGHVS and CDR2 FQNEAQ. The CDR3 consists of 15 residues. CDR3 residues: CASSLARYLSYEQYF. CDR3 nucleotides: TGTGCCAGCAGCTTAGCGCGGTACCTATCCTACGAGCAGTACTTC.

The chain is built from TRBV27 and TRBJ1-3; maybe TRBD1 (5 bases). The CDR3 is made up of 15 amino acids. Germline CDR1 and CDR2: MNHEY and SMNVEV (reference sequence). The V end was cut by 7 bases, the J end by 4 bases, with 17 bases between. CDR3 loop: CASNLDGTTGNTIYF. The CDR3 DNA reads TGTGCCAGCAATTTGGACGGGACTACCGGAAACACCATATATTTT.

The CDR3, as DNA: TGTGCCATCAGTGTGGCAGAGAACACTGAAGCTTTCTTT. This gives the protein CAISVAENTEAFF. The chain recombines TRBV10-3 with TRBJ1-1, with D hard to call. The germline V gene has CDR1 ENHRY and CDR2 SYGVKD. The CDR3 loop spans 13 amino acids. Trimming shortened V by 4 bases and J by 1 base, and 7 bases separated the two germline ends.

The gene calls are TRBV28 and TRBJ2-7; TRBD2 matches 7 bases. V lost 6 bases and J lost 2; bases outside the gene matches: 10. Germline lookup yields CDR1 MDHEN and CDR2 SYDVKM. The CDR3 extends over 15 amino acids. The CDR3 DNA is TGTGCCAGCAGCAGCCCTAGCGGACCCACCTACGAGCAGTACTTC. This encodes CASSSPSGPTYEQYF. Full variable domain (outside the CDR3, taken from reference TRBV28 and TRBJ2-7): DVKVTQSSRYLVKRTGEKVFLECVQDMDHENMFWYRQDPGLGLRLIYFSYDVKMKEKGDIPEGYSVSREKKERFSLILESASTNQTSMYLCASSSPSGPTYEQYFGPGTRLTVT.

This chain connects TRBV27 to TRBJ1-2; tentative D call: TRBD1 (6 bases). Trimming pared 2 bases from V and 3 bases from J, leaving 16 bases between. The CDR3 consists of 16 residues. Germline V gene data show CDR1 as MNHEY and CDR2 as SMNVEV (reference sequence). The CDR3 spells CASSLGLGTKHYGYTF. Here the CDR3 DNA reads TGTGCCAGCAGTTTAGGCCTCGGGACAAAGCACTATGGCTACACCTTC.

CDR3 in DNA: TGTGCCAGCAGCTTAGTAGTAGGGGGCAGGAGCAATCAGCCCCAGCATTTT. Protein: CASSLVVGGRSNQPQHF. J is TRBJ1-5 and V is TRBV7-8, with 7 bases lining up with TRBD1. The CDR3 contains 17 residues. Trimming removed 1 base from V and 1 base from J; junction bases left unmatched: 7. Germline V gene data show CDR1 as SGHVS and CDR2 as FQNEAQ. Looking up the rest from reference TRBV7-8 and TRBJ1-5 gives the full variable domain: GAGVSQSPRYKVAKRGQDVALRCDPISGHVSLFWYQQALGQGPEFLTYFQNEAQLDKSGLPSDRFFAERPEGSVSTLKIQRTQQEDSAVYLCASSLVVGGRSNQPQHFGDGTRLSIL.

V gene TRBV27 combines with J gene TRBJ2-4; weak D call: TRBD2 (5 bases). Germline CDR1 and CDR2: MNHEY and SMNVEV (reference sequence). The V end lost 4 bases, the J end lost 8 bases, and 12 bases lay between the germline ends. CDR3 length: 13 residues. CDR3 region: CASSSSPRDIQYF. The CDR3 DNA is TGTGCCAGCAGTTCTAGCCCAAGGGACATTCAGTACTTC.

The rearrangement links TRBV4-2 to TRBJ2-1, with 10 bases that match TRBD2. J was trimmed by 5 bases and V by 7 bases; bases with no gene match: 5. Germline values: CDR1 LGHNA, CDR2 YNFKEQ. The CDR3 extends over 14 amino acids. CDR3 region: CASTAGGLNNEQFF. Written as DNA, the CDR3 is TGTGCCAGCACAGCGGGGGGGCTGAACAATGAGCAGTTCTTC.

This chain links TRBV7-6 with TRBJ2-5; TRBD2 matches at 11 bases. The CDR3 length is 22 residues. Germline V CDR1 and CDR2: SGHVS, FNYEAQ. The V and J ends lost 1 base and 5 bases, in that order; junction bases with no gene match: 24. The CDR3 DNA is TGTGCCAGCAGCTTAGATCCGGACAGGACTAGCGTAGCGGGAGGGCCTAGGGAGACCCAGTACTTC. Translation: CASSLDPDRTSVAGGPRETQYF.

This chain uses TRBV2 with TRBJ2-5, with unresolved D. TRBJ2-7 matches the DNA end more closely, so the J call is doubtful. The CDR3 contains 13 residues. Germline V CDR1 and CDR2: SNHLY, FYNNEI. CDR3: CASRAEVSYEQYF. DNA of the CDR3: TGTGCCAGCAGGGCTGAAGTCTCCTACGAGCAGTACTTC.

This chain connects TRBV25-1 to TRBJ2-1, with a tentative D call TRBD2 (5 bases). The germline V gene encodes CDR1 MGHDK and CDR2 SYGVNS. V was cut by 7 bases and J by 0 bases, with 16 bases left in between. CDR3 size: 16 residues. This chain's CDR3 is CASKPPPGSSYNEQFF. DNA of the CDR3: TGTGCCAGCAAACCCCCTCCGGGGAGCTCCTACAATGAGCAGTTCTTC.

CDR3 region: CASSQDLGGADKNIQYF. For the CDR3, the DNA is TGTGCCAGCAGCCAAGATCTCGGGGGCGCCGACAAAAACATTCAGTACTTC. The chain is built from TRBV14 and TRBJ2-4; the D call may be TRBD1 or TRBD2 (6 bases each). The germline V gene has CDR1 SGHDN and CDR2 FVKESK. The CDR3 sequence is 17 residues long. The V end lost 0 bases, the J end lost 3 bases, and 15 bases lay between the germline ends.

The chain has TRBV7-9 and TRBJ1-1; no definite D call. There are 11 residues in the CDR3. Trimming removed 8 bases at V and 5 bases at J, with 9 bases between. Germline V lookup: CDR1 SEHNR, CDR2 FQNEAQ (reference sequence). CDR3 loop: CASFPGTEAFF. The CDR3 DNA sequence: TGTGCCAGCTTCCCTGGGACTGAAGCTTTCTTT.

This clone was detected only once. The V and J genes are TRBV7-9 and TRBJ1-1, with D hard to call. Deletions cut 1 base from V and 7 bases from J, with 7 bases between. CDR3 length equals 12 residues. Per germline, CDR1 SEHNR and CDR2 FQNEAQ (reference sequence). The CDR3: CASSLEFGEAFF. CDR3 coding DNA: TGTGCCAGCAGCTTAGAGTTCGGTGAAGCTTTCTTT.

The chain employs TRBV4-1 and TRBJ2-4; D is ambiguous. Per germline, CDR1 MGHRA and CDR2 YSYEKL. This CDR3 has 17 amino acids. The V end lost 0 bases, the J end lost 0 bases, and 12 bases lay between the germline ends. The chain's CDR3 is CASSQDPVGLAKNIQYF. The CDR3 bases are TGCGCCAGCAGCCAAGATCCTGTTGGTCTAGCCAAAAACATTCAGTACTTC.

The genes are TRBV6-1 and TRBJ2-1; no reliable D call. Germline CDR1 is MNHNS and CDR2 is SASEGT. This CDR3 spans 14 amino acids. The ends were cut back, 2 bases at V and 0 bases at J, with 5 bases in the middle. CDR3 nucleotide sequence: TGTGCCAGCAGTGAAAAGGCCTCCTACAATGAGCAGTTCTTC. It codes for CASSEKASYNEQFF.

In its sample, this clone was seen a few times. This chain connects TRBV5-8 to TRBJ2-1; 10 bases fit TRBD1. CDR1 SGHTS and CDR2 YDEGEE come from the germline V gene. The CDR3 spans 16 residues. V trimming: 4 bases; J trimming: 7 bases; junction bases outside the gene matches: 11. In DNA, the CDR3 is TGTGCCAGCAGCGGCGGGACAGGGGTTTCTGCGAATGAGCAGTTCTTC. Translation: CASSGGTGVSANEQFF. The full variable domain, in which reference TRBV5-8 and TRBJ2-1 provide the parts outside the CDR3, is EAGVTQSPTHLIKTRGQQATLRCSPISGHTSVYWYQQALGLGLQFLLWYDEGEERNRGNFPPRFSGRQFPNYSSELNVNALELEDSALYLCASSGGTGVSANEQFFGPGTRLTVL.